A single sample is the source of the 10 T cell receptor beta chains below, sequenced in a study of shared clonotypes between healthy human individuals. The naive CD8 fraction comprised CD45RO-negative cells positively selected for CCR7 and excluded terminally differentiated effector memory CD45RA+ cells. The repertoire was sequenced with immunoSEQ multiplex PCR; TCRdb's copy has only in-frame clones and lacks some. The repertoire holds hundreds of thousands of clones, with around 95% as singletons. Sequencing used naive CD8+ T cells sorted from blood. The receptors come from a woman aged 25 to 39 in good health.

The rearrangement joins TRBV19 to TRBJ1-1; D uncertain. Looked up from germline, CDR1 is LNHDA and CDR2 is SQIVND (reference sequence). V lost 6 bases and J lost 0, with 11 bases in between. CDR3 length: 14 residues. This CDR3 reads CASRIRDLNTEAFF. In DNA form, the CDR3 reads TGTGCCAGTAGGATCCGGGATTTGAACACTGAAGCTTTCTTT.

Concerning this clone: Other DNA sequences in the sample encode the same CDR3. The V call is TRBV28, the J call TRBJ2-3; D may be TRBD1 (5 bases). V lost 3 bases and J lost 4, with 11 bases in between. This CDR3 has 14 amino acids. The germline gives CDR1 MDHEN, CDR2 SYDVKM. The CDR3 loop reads CASSLVRAADTQYF. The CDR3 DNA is TGTGCCAGCAGTTTGGTCAGGGCCGCAGATACGCAGTATTTT.

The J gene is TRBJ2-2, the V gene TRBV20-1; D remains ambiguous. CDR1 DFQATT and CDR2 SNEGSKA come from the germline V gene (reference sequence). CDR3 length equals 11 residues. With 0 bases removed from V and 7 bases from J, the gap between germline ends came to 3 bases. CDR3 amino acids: CSAREGGELFF. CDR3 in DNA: TGCAGTGCTAGAGAGGGCGGGGAGCTGTTTTTT.

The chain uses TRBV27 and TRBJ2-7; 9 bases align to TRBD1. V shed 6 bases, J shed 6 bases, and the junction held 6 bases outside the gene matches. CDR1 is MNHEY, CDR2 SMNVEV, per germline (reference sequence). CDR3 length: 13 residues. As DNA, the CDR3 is TGTGCCAGCAGGCCGGGACAGGGCCGCGAGCAGTACTTC. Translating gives CASRPGQGREQYF.

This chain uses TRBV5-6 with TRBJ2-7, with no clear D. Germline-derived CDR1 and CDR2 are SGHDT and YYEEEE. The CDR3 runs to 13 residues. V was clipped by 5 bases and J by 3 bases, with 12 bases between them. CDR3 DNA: TGTGCCAGCAGTGGGAAAATCGTCTACGAGCAGTACTTC. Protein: CASSGKIVYEQYF.

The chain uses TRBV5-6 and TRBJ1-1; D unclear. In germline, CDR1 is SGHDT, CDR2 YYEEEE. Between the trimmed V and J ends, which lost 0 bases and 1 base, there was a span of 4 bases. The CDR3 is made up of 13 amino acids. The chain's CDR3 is CASSLEWNTEAFF. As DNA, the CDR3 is TGTGCCAGCAGCTTGGAATGGAACACTGAAGCTTTCTTT.

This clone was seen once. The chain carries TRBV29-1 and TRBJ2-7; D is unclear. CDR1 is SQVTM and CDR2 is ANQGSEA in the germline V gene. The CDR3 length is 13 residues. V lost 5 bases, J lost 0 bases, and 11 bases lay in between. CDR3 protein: CSVTPGPSYEQYF. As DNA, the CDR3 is TGCAGCGTTACCCCCGGGCCCTCCTACGAGCAGTACTTC.

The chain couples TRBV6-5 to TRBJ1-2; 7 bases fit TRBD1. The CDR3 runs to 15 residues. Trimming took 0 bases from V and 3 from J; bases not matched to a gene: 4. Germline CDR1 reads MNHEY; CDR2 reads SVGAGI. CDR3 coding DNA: TGTGCCAGCAGTTACTCTCGGACAGGATACTATGGCTACACCTTC. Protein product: CASSYSRTGYYGYTF.

CDR3 sequence reads: CSVERQPFTDTQYF. CDR3 in DNA: TGCAGCGTTGAACGGCAGCCTTTCACAGATACGCAGTATTTT. The chain combines TRBV29-1 with TRBJ2-3; D gene uncertain. CDR3 length equals 14 residues. Looked up from germline, CDR1 is SQVTM and CDR2 is ANQGSEA. Between the trimmed V and J ends, which lost 2 bases and 2 bases, there was a span of 11 bases.

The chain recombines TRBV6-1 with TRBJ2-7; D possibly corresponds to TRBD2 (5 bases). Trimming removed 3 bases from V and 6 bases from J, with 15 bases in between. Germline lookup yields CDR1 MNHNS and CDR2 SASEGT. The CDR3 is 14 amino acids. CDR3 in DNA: TGTGCCAGCAGTGACTTAGGGCTCGCGGGCGAGCAGTACTTC. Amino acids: CASSDLGLAGEQYF.